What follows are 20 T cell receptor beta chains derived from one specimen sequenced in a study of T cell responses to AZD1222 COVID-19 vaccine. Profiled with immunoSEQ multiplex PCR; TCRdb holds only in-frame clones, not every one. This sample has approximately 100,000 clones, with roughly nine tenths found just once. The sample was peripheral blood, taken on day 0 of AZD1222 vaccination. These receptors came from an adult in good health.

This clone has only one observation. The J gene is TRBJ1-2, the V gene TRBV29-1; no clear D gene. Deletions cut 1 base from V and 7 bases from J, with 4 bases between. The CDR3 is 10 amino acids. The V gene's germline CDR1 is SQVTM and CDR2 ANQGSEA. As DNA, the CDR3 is TGCAGCGTTGAAGGGGGTGGCTACACCTTC. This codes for CSVEGGGYTF.

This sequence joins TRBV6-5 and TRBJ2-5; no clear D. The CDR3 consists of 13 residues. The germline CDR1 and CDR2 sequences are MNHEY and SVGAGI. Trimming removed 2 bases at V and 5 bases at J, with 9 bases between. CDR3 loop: CASSYGHTETQYF. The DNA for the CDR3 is TGTGCCAGCAGTTACGGCCACACGGAGACCCAGTACTTC.

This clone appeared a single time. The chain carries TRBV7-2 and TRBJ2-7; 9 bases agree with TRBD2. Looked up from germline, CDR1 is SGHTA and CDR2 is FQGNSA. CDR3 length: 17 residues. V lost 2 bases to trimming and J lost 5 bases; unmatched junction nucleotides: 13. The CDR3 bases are TGTGCCAGCAGCTTATCAACCGCGGGAGGGCAGAGGGACGAGCAGTACTTC. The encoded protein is CASSLSTAGGQRDEQYF.

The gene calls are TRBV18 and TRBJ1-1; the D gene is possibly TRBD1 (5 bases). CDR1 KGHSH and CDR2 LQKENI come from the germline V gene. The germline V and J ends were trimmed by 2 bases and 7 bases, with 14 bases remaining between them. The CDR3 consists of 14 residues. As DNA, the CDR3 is TGTGCCAGCTCACCAGTTGACAGAACTATTGAAGCTTTCTTT. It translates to CASSPVDRTIEAFF.

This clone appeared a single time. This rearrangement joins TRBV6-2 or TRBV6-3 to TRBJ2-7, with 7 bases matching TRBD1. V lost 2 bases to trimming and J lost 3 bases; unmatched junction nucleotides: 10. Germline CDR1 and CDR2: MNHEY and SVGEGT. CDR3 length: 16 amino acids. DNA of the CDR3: TGTGCCAGCAGTTACCGGATGACAGGGATCGGCTACGAGCAGTACTTC. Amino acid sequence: CASSYRMTGIGYEQYF.

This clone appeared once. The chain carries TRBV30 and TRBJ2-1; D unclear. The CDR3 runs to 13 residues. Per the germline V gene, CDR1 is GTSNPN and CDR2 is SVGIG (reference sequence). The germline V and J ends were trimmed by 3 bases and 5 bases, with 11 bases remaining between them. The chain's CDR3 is CAWSLSVDNEQFF. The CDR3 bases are TGTGCCTGGAGCCTTTCAGTCGACAATGAGCAGTTCTTC.

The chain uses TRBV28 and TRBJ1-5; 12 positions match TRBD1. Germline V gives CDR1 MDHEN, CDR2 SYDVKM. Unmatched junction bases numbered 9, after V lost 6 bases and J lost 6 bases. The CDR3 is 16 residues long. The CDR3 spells CASSLGGTGGFQPQHF. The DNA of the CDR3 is TGTGCCAGCAGCTTAGGCGGGACAGGGGGCTTTCAGCCCCAGCATTTT.

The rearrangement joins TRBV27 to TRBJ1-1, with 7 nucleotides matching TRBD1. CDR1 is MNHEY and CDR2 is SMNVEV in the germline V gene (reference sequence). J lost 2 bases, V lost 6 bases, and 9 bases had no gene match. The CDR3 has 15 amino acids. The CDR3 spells CASRPRGGFNTEAFF. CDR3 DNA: TGTGCCAGCAGACCCAGGGGGGGGTTTAACACTGAAGCTTTCTTT.

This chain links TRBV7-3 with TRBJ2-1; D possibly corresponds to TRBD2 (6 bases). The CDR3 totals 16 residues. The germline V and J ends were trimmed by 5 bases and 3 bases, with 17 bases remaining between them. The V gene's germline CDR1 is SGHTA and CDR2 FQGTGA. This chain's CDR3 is CASSPSSGTGYNEQFF. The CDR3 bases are TGTGCCAGCAGCCCGAGTTCCGGGACTGGCTACAATGAGCAGTTCTTC. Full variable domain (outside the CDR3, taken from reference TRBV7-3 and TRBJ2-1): GAGVSQTPSNKVTEKGKYVELRCDPISGHTALYWYRQSLGQGPEFLIYFQGTGAADDSGLPNDRFFAVRPEGSVSTLKIQRTERGDSAVYLCASSPSSGTGYNEQFFGPGTRLTVL.

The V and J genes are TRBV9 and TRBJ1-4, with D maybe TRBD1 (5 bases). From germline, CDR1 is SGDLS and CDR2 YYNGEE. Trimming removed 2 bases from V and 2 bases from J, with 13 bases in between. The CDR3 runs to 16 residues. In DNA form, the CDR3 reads TGTGCCAGCAGCGTGGGGCAGGGAAGGACTAATGAAAAACTGTTTTTT. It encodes CASSVGQGRTNEKLFF.

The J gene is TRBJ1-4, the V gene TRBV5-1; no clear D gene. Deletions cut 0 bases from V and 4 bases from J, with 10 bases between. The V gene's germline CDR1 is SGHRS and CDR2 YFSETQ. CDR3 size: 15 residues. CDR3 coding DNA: TGCGCCAGCAGCTTGGGTGCAGGATTTAATGAAAAACTGTTTTTT. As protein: CASSLGAGFNEKLFF.

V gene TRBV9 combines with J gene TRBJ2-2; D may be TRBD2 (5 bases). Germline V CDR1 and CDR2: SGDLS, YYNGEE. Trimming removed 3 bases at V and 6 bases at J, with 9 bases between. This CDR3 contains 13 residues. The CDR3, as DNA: TGTGCCAGCAGCGCATCCGGGGCCGGGGAGCTGTTTTTT. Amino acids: CASSASGAGELFF.

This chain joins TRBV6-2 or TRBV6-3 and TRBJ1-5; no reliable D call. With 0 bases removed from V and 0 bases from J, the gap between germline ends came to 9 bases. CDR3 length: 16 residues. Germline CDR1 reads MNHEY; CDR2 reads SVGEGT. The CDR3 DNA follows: TGTGCCAGCAGTTACTCGGCGGACGGTAGCAATCAGCCCCAGCATTTT. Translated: CASSYSADGSNQPQHF.

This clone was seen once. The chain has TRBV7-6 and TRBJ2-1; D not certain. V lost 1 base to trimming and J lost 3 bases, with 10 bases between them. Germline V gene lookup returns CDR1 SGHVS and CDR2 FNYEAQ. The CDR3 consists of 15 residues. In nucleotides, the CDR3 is TGTGCCAGCAGCTTAGTCGACGTTAACTACAATGAGCAGTTCTTC. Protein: CASSLVDVNYNEQFF. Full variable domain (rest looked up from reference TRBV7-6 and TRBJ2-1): GAGVSQSPRYKVTKRGQDVALRCDPISGHVSLYWYRQALGQGPEFLTYFNYEAQQDKSGLPNDRFSAERPEGSISTLTIQRTEQRDSAMYRCASSLVDVNYNEQFFGPGTRLTVL.

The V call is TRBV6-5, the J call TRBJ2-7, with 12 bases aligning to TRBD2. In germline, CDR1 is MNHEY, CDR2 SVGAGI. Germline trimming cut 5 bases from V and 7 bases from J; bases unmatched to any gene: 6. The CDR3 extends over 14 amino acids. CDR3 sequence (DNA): TGTGCCAGCAGTAGACTAGCGGGAGATGGGGAGCAGTACTTC. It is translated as CASSRLAGDGEQYF.

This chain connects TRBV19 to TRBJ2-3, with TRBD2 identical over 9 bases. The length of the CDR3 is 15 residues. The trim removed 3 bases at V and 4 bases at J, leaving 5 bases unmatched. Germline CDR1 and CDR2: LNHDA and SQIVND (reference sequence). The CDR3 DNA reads TGTGCCAGTAGTATTGTAACTAGCGGGTCAGATACGCAGTATTTT. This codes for CASSIVTSGSDTQYF.

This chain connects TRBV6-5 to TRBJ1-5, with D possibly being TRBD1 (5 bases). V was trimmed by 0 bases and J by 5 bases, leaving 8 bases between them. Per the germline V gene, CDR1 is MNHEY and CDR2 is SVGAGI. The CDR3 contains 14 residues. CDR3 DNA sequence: TGTGCCAGCAGTTACTCGAGCAGGGATCAGCCCCAGCATTTT. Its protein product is CASSYSSRDQPQHF.

CDR3 sequence: CASSVSPSLVAFF. The CDR3 coding sequence is TGTGCCAGCAGCGTTTCGCCCAGTCTAGTAGCTTTCTTT. This chain links TRBV11-2 with TRBJ1-1; D ambiguous. In germline, CDR1 is SGHAT, CDR2 FQNNGV. The CDR3 has 13 residues. V was shortened by 5 bases and J by 10 bases, with 17 bases between the two germline ends.

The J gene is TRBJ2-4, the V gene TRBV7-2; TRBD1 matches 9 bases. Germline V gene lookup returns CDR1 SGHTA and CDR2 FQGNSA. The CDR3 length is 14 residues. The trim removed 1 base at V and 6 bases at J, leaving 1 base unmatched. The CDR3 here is CASSLVGQGNIQYF. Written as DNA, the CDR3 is TGTGCCAGCAGCTTAGTGGGACAGGGAAACATTCAGTACTTC.

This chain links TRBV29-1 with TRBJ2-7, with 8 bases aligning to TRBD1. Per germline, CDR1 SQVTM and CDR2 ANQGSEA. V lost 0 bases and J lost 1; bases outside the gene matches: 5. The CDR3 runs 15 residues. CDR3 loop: CSVEDAQGVSYEQYF. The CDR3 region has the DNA TGCAGCGTTGAAGATGCACAGGGGGTTTCCTACGAGCAGTACTTC.